This note documents a single TCR beta chain sequence. Its matching antigen is unknown. This sample is part of a study of CD8+ T cells in alopecia areata. As the sequencing template, cDNA was produced by extracting RNA and reverse transcribing it. The protocol was immunoSEQ multiplex PCR, while the TCRdb copy is restricted to in-frame clones and leaves out a portion. The table has about 270,000 clones, 50% to 75% seen once; the top ten hold about 0.93%. Study results and limitations: Lesional tissue from the scalp (especially in alopecia totalis/universalis) showed higher clonality than normal scalp.

Indicated treatment: oral pan-JAK inhibitor, 5-10 mg twice daily. J lost 2 bases, V lost 4 bases, and 4 bases had no gene match. CDR1 is LGHNA and CDR2 is YSLEER in the germline V gene. The CDR3 consists of 15 residues. This chain joins TRBV4-3 and TRBJ2-3; 9 bases are a match to TRBD2. The receptor comes from a human donor with alopecia areata. The source was CD4+ T cells sorted from blood, collected around week 54, from a patient treated with tofacitinib. The CDR3 here is CASSLWTSATDTQYF. DNA for the CDR3: TGCGCCAGCAGCCTCTGGACTAGCGCCACAGATACGCAGTATTTT.